Listed here are 4 T cell receptor beta chains from one sample, sequenced in a study of blood T cell repertoires in COVID-19. Assay: immunoSEQ multiplex PCR; the TCRdb copy retains only in-frame clones and omits some. Among 150,000 to 200,000 clones listed, approximately 87% were seen once. The sample taken for sequencing was peripheral blood. The receptors derive from a woman aged 70-85 years with acute or convalescent COVID-19.

This clone has just a few counts. The V gene is TRBV28, the J gene TRBJ2-7; D is unresolved. Germline CDR1 is MDHEN and CDR2 is SYDVKM. Deletions cut 2 bases from V and 0 bases from J, with 8 bases between. This CDR3 contains 14 residues. DNA for the CDR3: TGTGCCAGCAGTTTAAGGCAGGTCTCCTACGAGCAGTACTTC. As protein: CASSLRQVSYEQYF. The complete variable domain, with remaining parts taken from reference TRBV28 and TRBJ2-7, reads DVKVTQSSRYLVKRTGEKVFLECVQDMDHENMFWYRQDPGLGLRLIYFSYDVKMKEKGDIPEGYSVSREKKERFSLILESASTNQTSMYLCASSLRQVSYEQYFGPGTRLTVT.

This sequence joins TRBV14 and TRBJ1-6; 7 bases align to TRBD1. The CDR3 loop spans 15 amino acids. Germline lookup yields CDR1 SGHDN and CDR2 FVKESK. The V gene end was trimmed by 0 bases and the J gene end by 8 bases; junction bases not matched to a gene: 4. CDR3 nucleotide sequence: TGTGCCAGCAGCCAAGAAACAGGGGTTTATTCACCCCTCCACTTT. It specifies CASSQETGVYSPLHF.

The rearrangement links TRBV6-5 to TRBJ2-5; D is ambiguous. The V and J ends lost 2 bases and 0 bases respectively, with 4 bases between them. CDR3 length: 13 residues. Germline V CDR1 and CDR2: MNHEY, SVGAGI. This chain's CDR3 is CASSYQYQETQYF. The CDR3 DNA reads as TGTGCCAGCAGTTACCAGTACCAAGAGACCCAGTACTTC.

The V gene is TRBV24-1, the J gene TRBJ1-5; 9 positions match TRBD1. Trimming at V came to 12 bases and at J to 2 bases, leaving 10 bases not matched to a gene. Germline V CDR1 and CDR2: KGHDR, SFDVKD. The CDR3 is 15 residues long. CDR3 DNA: TGTGCCCCTACCCACCGACAGGGGGGCAATCAGCCCCAGCATTTT. It specifies CAPTHRQGGNQPQHF.